This paragraph reports one T cell receptor (beta chain). Its antigen is unidentified. These data originate in a study of T cell repertoires in cytomegalovirus infection. Study-wide background: Indicated by public TCR beta signatures were CMV infection and matching HLA type.

TCRdb called the reads again in MiXCR, with one record for every CDR3 protein. Of fewer than 250,000 distinct CDR3 sequences in the sample, 10% to 15% are singletons; the top ten hold 1.6%. The study's findings and limits: CMV carriers having the relevant HLA were flagged by cumulative public TCR beta family frequency. HLA-C-restricted CMV-specific TCR beta clonotypes prevailed in the ex vivo response.

The CDR3 runs to 13 residues. V lost 5 bases and J lost 9; bases outside the gene matches: 6. The V gene is TRBV12-3 or TRBV12-4, the J gene TRBJ1-2; 10 bases fit TRBD1. The source of this sequence is a human donor in good health (CMV status not recorded). Some clones in this sample may be carry-over from other donors' samples. Material: PBMCs. CDR3 bases: TGTGCCAGCAGTCCGGGACAGGGGATTCGCTACACCTTC. This gives the protein CASSPGQGIRYTF.